This T cell receptor beta chain was sequenced during a study of shared clonotypes between healthy human individuals. Study-wide findings and caveats: The low donor count limited represented genetic and exposure-history diversity. Exclusively blood specimens were collected; tissue repertoires likely differ.

Repertoires were generated with immunoSEQ multiplex PCR, while TCRdb's copy carries only in-frame clones and drops some. Of about 2.1 million clones detected, roughly 91% appear once; the ten largest clones hold more than 1.5%. Naive CD8 populations comprised CD45RO-negative cells positively selected for CCR7, excluding terminally differentiated effector memory CD45RA+ cells. Each of the donors was a healthy adult who was HIV-negative and had not had a recent acute infection or vaccination. The germline CDR1 and CDR2 sequences are SGHVS and FQNEAQ. V lost 2 bases and J lost 2, with 21 bases in between. The CDR3 runs to 18 residues. Remarks on this clone: Its specificity is not known.

This TCR was recovered from a man younger than 35 in good health. Some clones in this sample may be carry-over from other donors' samples. The sample consisted of naive CD8+ T cells from PBMCs. The rearrangement links TRBV7-8 to TRBJ1-2; D is unclear. This CDR3 reads CASSLSVTLESENYGYTF. DNA of the CDR3: TGTGCCAGCAGCTTATCCGTTACCCTTGAGTCAGAAAACTATGGCTACACCTTC.